Below, 12 T cell receptor beta chains from the same sample are listed, as sequenced in a study of T cells expressing NK-cell markers. TCRdb reprocessed the 5' RACE reads and keeps a single row for each CDR3 protein, giving no DNA. The record lists 200,000 to 300,000 distinct CDR3 sequences, of which the ten most abundant hold around 4.3%. The sequenced sample consisted of blood T cells: a sorted CD56 or NKG2C T cell subset, CD4+ or CD8+ T cells, or bulk PBMC T cells (not recorded which). Receptors were obtained from a woman between 18 and 69 years old in good health.

V and J are TRBV4-1 and TRBJ2-3; as DNA is missing, the TRBD2 call by TCRdb cannot be tested. This CDR3 has 16 amino acids. Per germline, CDR1 MGHRA and CDR2 YSYEKL. The CDR3 protein is CASSLTGGAGGDTQYF.

The J gene is TRBJ1-1, the V gene TRBV6-1. The CDR3 has 13 residues. CDR1 MNHNS and CDR2 SASEGT come from the germline V gene. The CDR3 protein is CASSEILNTEAFF.

This chain uses TRBV10-3 with TRBJ1-2. There are 14 residues in the CDR3. Germline values: CDR1 ENHRY, CDR2 SYGVKD. Here the CDR3 reads CAISELLGNYGYTF.

The chain carries TRBV20-1 and TRBJ2-7; the D call of TRBD2 rests on TCRdb alone, since no DNA is present to check it. Germline-derived CDR1 and CDR2 are DFQATT and SNEGSKA (reference sequence). The CDR3 has 14 residues. The CDR3 spells CSAPRAGGSYEQYF.

The chain joins TRBV12-3 or TRBV12-4 to TRBJ1-5; the TRBD1 assignment by TCRdb is unverifiable without DNA. CDR3 length equals 14 residues. The chain's CDR3 is CASSLRGSNQPQHF.

This chain uses TRBV7-3 with TRBJ2-7; TCRdb's D call of TRBD2 is untestable without DNA. This CDR3 has 14 residues. CDR1 is SGHTA and CDR2 is FQGTGA in the germline V gene. CDR3 in amino acids: CASSYTSGVYEQYF.

The chain carries TRBV15 and TRBJ2-3; TCRdb indicates TRBD1, and absent DNA this call remains unverified. The CDR3 consists of 15 residues. CDR1 is LNHNV, CDR2 YYDKDF, per germline (reference sequence). CDR3 loop: CATSPQGAATDTQYF.

V and J are TRBV12-3 or TRBV12-4 and TRBJ1-1; without DNA, the TCRdb call of TRBD1 cannot be checked. This CDR3 has 15 residues. The CDR3 reads CASSPRTMENTEAFF.

V and J are TRBV29-1 and TRBJ2-1; TCRdb's D gene call, TRBD2, goes unchecked for lack of DNA. CDR1 is SQVTM and CDR2 is ANQGSEA in the germline V gene. The CDR3 extends over 16 amino acids. This chain's CDR3 is CGSLRPGLARYNEQFF.

The chain is built from TRBV20-1 and TRBJ2-3; TCRdb designates TRBD2, a call that cannot be tested without DNA. CDR1 and CDR2 from the germline V gene are DFQATT and SNEGSKA (reference sequence). CDR3 length: 17 amino acids. The CDR3 reads CSARRVRTRWATDTQYF.

V and J are TRBV5-1 and TRBJ2-1. This CDR3 has 16 amino acids. Germline values: CDR1 SGHRS, CDR2 YFSETQ. The CDR3 loop reads CASSRTTGGAYNEQFF.

The V call is TRBV29-1, the J call TRBJ2-3; TCRdb lists TRBD2, though no DNA is available to test this call. Per the germline V gene, CDR1 is SQVTM and CDR2 is ANQGSEA. The CDR3 length is 13 residues. The CDR3 is CSVVRRATDTQYF.